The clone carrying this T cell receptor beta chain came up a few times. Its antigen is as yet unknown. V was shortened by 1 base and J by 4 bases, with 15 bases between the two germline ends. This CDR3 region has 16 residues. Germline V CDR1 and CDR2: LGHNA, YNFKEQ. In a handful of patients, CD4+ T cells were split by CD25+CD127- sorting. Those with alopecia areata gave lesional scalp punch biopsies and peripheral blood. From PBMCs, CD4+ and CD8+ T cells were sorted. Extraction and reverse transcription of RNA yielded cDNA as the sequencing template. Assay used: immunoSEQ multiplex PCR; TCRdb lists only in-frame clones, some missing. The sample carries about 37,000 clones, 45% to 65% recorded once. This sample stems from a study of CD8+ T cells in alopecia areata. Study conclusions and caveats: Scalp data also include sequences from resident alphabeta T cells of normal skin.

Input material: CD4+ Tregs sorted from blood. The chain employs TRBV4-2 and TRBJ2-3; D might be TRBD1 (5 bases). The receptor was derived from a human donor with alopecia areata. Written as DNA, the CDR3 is TGTGCCAGCAGCCAAGCAGGGTATGTTGAAGCAGATACGCAGTATTTT. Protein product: CASSQAGYVEADTQYF.